These 8 T cell receptor beta chains came from one sample sequenced in a study of blood T cell repertoires in COVID-19. This table comes from immunoSEQ multiplex PCR, and its TCRdb copy is limited to in-frame clones, with some not included. This table holds about 210,000 clones, 70% to 90% found once. Sequences were obtained from PBMCs or T cells enriched from blood (not recorded which). These receptors originate from a woman aged 18 to 35 who had recovered from COVID-19.

The rearrangement uses TRBV14 and TRBJ1-1; possible D gene TRBD1, 6 bases. This CDR3 has 14 residues. CDR1 and CDR2 from the germline V gene are SGHDN and FVKESK. V lost 0 bases and J 4 bases, leaving 9 bases between the germline ends. The chain's CDR3 is CASSQETGITEAFF. The CDR3 nucleotides read TGTGCCAGCAGCCAAGAAACAGGGATCACTGAAGCTTTCTTT.

The V gene is TRBV2, the J gene TRBJ2-7; 11 positions agree with TRBD2. Germline V gene lookup returns CDR1 SNHLY and CDR2 FYNNEI. After removal of 7 bases from V and 7 bases from J, the junction contained 9 bases not matched to a gene. This CDR3 is built from 14 residues. CDR3 nucleotide sequence: TGTGCCAGCAAGTATAGCGGGGGGGCCTGGGAGCAGTACTTC. It codes for CASKYSGGAWEQYF. Full variable domain (outside the CDR3, taken from reference TRBV2 and TRBJ2-7): EPEVTQTPSHQVTQMGQEVILRCVPISNHLYFYWYRQILGQKVEFLVSFYNNEISEKSEIFDDQFSVERPDGSNFTLKIRSTKLEDSAMYFCASKYSGGAWEQYFGPGTRLTVT.

The genes are TRBV9 and TRBJ1-3; D not certain. The V and J ends lost 1 base and 0 bases respectively, with 14 bases between them. The CDR3 totals 17 residues. Germline values: CDR1 SGDLS, CDR2 YYNGEE. The CDR3 sequence: CASSVSAGRSSGNTIYF. CDR3 nucleotides: TGTGCCAGCAGCGTATCGGCGGGCCGATCCTCTGGAAACACCATATATTTT.

The CDR3 reads CASSSRTLAGGYNEQFF. CDR3 nucleotides: TGTGCCAGCAGTTCCCGGACCCTAGCGGGGGGCTACAATGAGCAGTTCTTC. The chain joins TRBV11-3 to TRBJ2-1; 11 positions match TRBD2. The V segment lost 6 bases and the J segment 3 bases; nucleotides outside the gene matches: 10. The germline CDR1 and CDR2 sequences are SGHNT and YENEEA. There are 17 residues in the CDR3.

The genes are TRBV7-9 and TRBJ2-7; the D gene is possibly TRBD1 (6 bases). CDR1 is SEHNR and CDR2 is FQNEAQ in the germline V gene (reference sequence). Between the trimmed V and J ends, which lost 4 bases and 3 bases, there was a span of 16 bases. This CDR3 contains 15 residues. CDR3 region: CASSSHRDTGYEQYF. DNA for the CDR3: TGTGCCAGCAGCTCACACCGGGACACAGGCTACGAGCAGTACTTC.

V is TRBV4-1 and J is TRBJ1-1; the D is unclear. The V gene's germline CDR1 is MGHRA and CDR2 YSYEKL. The CDR3 has 14 residues. Deletions cut 0 bases from V and 5 bases from J, with 10 bases between. CDR3 nucleotide sequence: TGCGCCAGCAGCCAAGATCCGCCCGGGACTGAAGCTTTCTTT. It yields the protein CASSQDPPGTEAFF.

The V call is TRBV6-5, the J call TRBJ1-2, with D possibly TRBD1 on 5 matching bases. V lost 1 base to trimming and J lost 8 bases, with 14 bases between them. Germline-derived CDR1 and CDR2 are MNHEY and SVGAGI. This CDR3 has 14 amino acids. CDR3: CASSYYLGEDGYTF. The CDR3 DNA sequence: TGTGCCAGCAGTTACTATCTGGGGGAGGACGGCTACACCTTC.

The chain joins TRBV5-6 to TRBJ2-7; 11 bases map to TRBD2. CDR3 size: 15 residues. CDR1 and CDR2 from the germline V gene are SGHDT and YYEEEE. V shed 4 bases, J shed 5 bases, and the junction held 8 bases outside the gene matches. CDR3 DNA: TGTGCCAGCAGCACCGTAGCGGGGGGGATGAACGAGCAGTACTTC. It yields the protein CASSTVAGGMNEQYF.